The 8 T cell receptor beta chains reported below all come from one sample, sequenced in a study of T-cell memory formation after mild COVID-19. TCRdb re-derived calls from the 5' RACE reads in MiXCR, one entry per CDR3 protein. The repertoire holds 450,000 to 650,000 distinct CDR3 sequences, more than 15% seen once, with more than 10% in the top ten. Sequencing was performed on PBMCs or a T cell subset sorted from them (not recorded which). The origin of the receptors is an adult woman who had mild COVID-19 (a few samples of this study predate the infection). Cell type and time point are not known.

This clonotype was observed a few times. Written as DNA, the CDR3 is TGCAGCGCCGCGGGACAGAGGGGCTCCTACAATGAGCAGTTCTTC. Residues: CSAAGQRGSYNEQFF. This chain uses TRBV29-1 with TRBJ2-1; perhaps TRBD1 as D (7 bases). Germline assignment: CDR1 SQVTM and CDR2 ANQGSEA. This CDR3 region has 15 residues. Trimming removed 7 bases at V and 0 bases at J, with 16 bases between.

The V call is TRBV5-1, the J call TRBJ2-1; 8 bases are a match to TRBD2. The CDR3 is 16 residues long. The germline V gene encodes CDR1 SGHRS and CDR2 YFSETQ. The V gene end was trimmed by 4 bases and the J gene end by 1 base; junction bases not matched to a gene: 7. CDR3 in amino acids: CASSLVSGGSYNEQFF. The DNA for the CDR3 is TGCGCCAGCAGCCTTGTCAGCGGGGGTTCCTACAATGAGCAGTTCTTC.

The chain joins TRBV19 to TRBJ2-2; 9 bases are shared with TRBD2. The CDR3 extends over 14 amino acids. Germline-derived CDR1 and CDR2 are LNHDA and SQIVND (reference sequence). This CDR3 is CATASGANTGELFF. The CDR3 coding sequence is TGTGCGACGGCTAGCGGGGCAAACACCGGGGAGCTGTTTTTT. The whole variable domain, remainder taken from reference TRBV19 and TRBJ2-2, is DGGITQSPKYLFRKEGQNVTLSCEQNLNHDAMYWYRQDPGQGLRLIYYSQIVNDFQKGDIAEGYSVSREKKESFPLTVTSAQKNPTAFYLCATASGANTGELFFGEGSRLTVL.

This clonotype has a count of ten or more. The CDR3 protein is CASSVGTGAYEQYF. The CDR3 DNA sequence: TGTGCCAGCAGCGTGGGGACAGGGGCCTACGAGCAGTACTTC. V and J are TRBV9 and TRBJ2-7; 10 bases fit TRBD1. The CDR3 has 14 amino acids. V was clipped by 2 bases and J by 2 bases; unmatched bases: 1. Looked up from germline, CDR1 is SGDLS and CDR2 is YYNGEE.

CDR3 nucleotide sequence: TGTGCCAGCAGTGAAGCAGGGTGGTATGGCTACACCTTC. It codes for CASSEAGWYGYTF. This chain joins TRBV6-1 and TRBJ1-2; no definite D call. Germline V gene sequence: CDR1 MNHNS, CDR2 SASEGT. This CDR3 has 13 amino acids. Trimming removed 0 bases at V and 5 bases at J, with 7 bases between.

The chain couples TRBV11-2 to TRBJ2-7, with 8 bases aligning to TRBD1. Germline V CDR1 and CDR2: SGHAT, FQNNGV. The CDR3 totals 16 residues. V was pared by 5 bases and J by 4 bases, with 13 bases of the junction left unmatched. CDR3 nucleotide sequence: TGTGCCAGCAGCCCGATGACAGGGGCCCTCCGTTACGAGCAGTACTTC. Its translation: CASSPMTGALRYEQYF.

This clonotype was seen a few times. The V call is TRBV10-2, the J call TRBJ1-1, with D possibly matching TRBD1 (6 bases). Germline assignment: CDR1 WSHSY and CDR2 SAAADI. V lost 8 bases, J lost 0 bases, and 10 bases lay in between. The CDR3 is 13 amino acids. Here the CDR3 DNA reads TGCGCCAGCCAACAGGGTATGAACACTGAAGCTTTCTTT. This encodes CASQQGMNTEAFF.

V usage is TRBV12-3 or TRBV12-4 and J usage is TRBJ2-5; either TRBD1 or TRBD2 may supply D (5 bases each). CDR3 length equals 13 residues. With 3 bases removed from V and 4 bases from J, the gap between germline ends came to 9 bases. The CDR3 DNA reads TGTGCCAGCAGTTTTCAGGGACCAGAGACCCAGTACTTC. It yields the protein CASSFQGPETQYF.